The 19 T cell receptor beta chains in this list originate from one sample, sequenced in a study of OX40 agonist ivuxolimab in advanced cancers. Using immunoSEQ multiplex PCR, the repertoire was profiled, and TCRdb retains in-frame clones only, with some absent. This table holds 50,000 to 65,000 clones, approximately 88% found once. The sample consisted of CD4+ or CD8+ T cells sorted from blood, taken in a trial of the OX40 agonist ivuxolimab. Receptors were obtained from an adult with an advanced solid tumor such as melanoma, head and neck, liver or kidney cancer.

This clone was detected only a few times. This chain connects TRBV7-9 to TRBJ1-1; D ambiguous. The CDR3 is 13 residues long. In germline, CDR1 is SEHNR, CDR2 FQNEAQ (reference sequence). V dropped 5 bases and J dropped 4 bases, with 11 bases sitting between them. The CDR3 coding sequence is TGTGCCAGCAGCCCCAGCGGCCTCACTGAAGCTTTCTTT. Translating gives CASSPSGLTEAFF. The full variable domain, rest sourced from reference TRBV7-9 and TRBJ1-1, is DTGVSQNPRHKITKRGQNVTFRCDPISEHNRLYWYRQTLGQGPEFLTYFQNEAQLEKSRLLSDRFSAERPKGSFSTLEIQRTEQGDSAMYLCASSPSGLTEAFFGQGTRLTVV.

V gene TRBV7-8 combines with J gene TRBJ2-1, with a tentative D call TRBD2 (6 bases). V was clipped by 2 bases and J by 8 bases, with 19 bases between them. Germline lookup yields CDR1 SGHVS and CDR2 FQNEAQ. The CDR3 is 16 residues long. The CDR3 loop is CASSLRADYLGDEQFF. CDR3 DNA sequence: TGTGCCAGCAGCTTACGCGCGGACTATCTTGGCGATGAGCAGTTCTTC.

The CDR3 spells CASSFTGTGGNQPQHF. CDR3 nucleotide sequence: TGTGCCAGCTCGTTTACCGGGACAGGAGGCAATCAGCCCCAGCATTTT. The chain links TRBV18 to TRBJ1-5, with 8 bases aligning to TRBD1. Looked up from germline, CDR1 is KGHSH and CDR2 is LQKENI. The CDR3 extends over 16 amino acids. V lost 6 bases to trimming and J lost 2 bases; unmatched junction nucleotides: 9.

The rearrangement links TRBV7-3 to TRBJ2-6; 12 bases fit TRBD1. V lost 2 bases and J lost 1; bases outside the gene matches: 3. This CDR3 is built from 18 residues. Germline V gene sequence: CDR1 SGHTA, CDR2 FQGTGA. CDR3 DNA: TGTGCCAGCAGCTTAGGGACAGGGGGCAGGTCTGGGGCCAACGTCCTGACTTTC. Amino acid sequence: CASSLGTGGRSGANVLTF.

This clone was seen just once. The rearrangement uses TRBV19 and TRBJ2-6; unclear D gene. The V end was cut by 4 bases, the J end by 1 base, with 5 bases between. CDR3 length: 14 amino acids. Germline CDR1 and CDR2: LNHDA and SQIVND (reference sequence). CDR3 loop: CASSTHSGANVLTF. The CDR3 region has the DNA TGTGCCAGTAGTACACATTCTGGGGCCAACGTCCTGACTTTC.

V usage is TRBV29-1 and J usage is TRBJ2-7, with 8 positions matching TRBD1. The trim removed 3 bases at V and 6 bases at J, leaving 7 bases unmatched. The V gene's germline CDR1 is SQVTM and CDR2 ANQGSEA. CDR3 length: 13 residues. CDR3 sequence (DNA): TGCAGCGTTGAGGGGCAGGGGGCACGCGAGCAGTACTTC. Translation: CSVEGQGAREQYF.

The chain combines TRBV2 with TRBJ2-1; no clear D gene. Germline CDR1 reads SNHLY; CDR2 reads FYNNEI. V dropped 4 bases and J dropped 4 bases, with 14 bases sitting between them. The CDR3 consists of 15 residues. CDR3 DNA: TGTGCCAGCAGTGCTGGCCACGCGACGTACAATGAGCAGTTCTTC. Translating it yields CASSAGHATYNEQFF.

V gene TRBV11-2 combines with J gene TRBJ1-2, with D perhaps matching TRBD1 (5 bases). The germline gives CDR1 SGHAT, CDR2 FQNNGV. The ends were cut back, 5 bases at V and 5 bases at J, with 27 bases in the middle. CDR3 length: 18 amino acids. The CDR3 is CASSPYQGFRLRGYGYTF. The CDR3, as DNA: TGTGCCAGCAGCCCATATCAGGGTTTTAGGCTCCGCGGATATGGCTACACCTTC.

V usage is TRBV30 and J usage is TRBJ2-3, with unresolved D. The germline V gene encodes CDR1 GTSNPN and CDR2 SVGIG (reference sequence). The CDR3 loop spans 11 amino acids. V shed 2 bases and J shed 4 bases, with 4 bases lying between them. CDR3 DNA sequence: TGTGCCTGGAGTTCTTCAGATACGCAGTATTTT. Amino acid sequence: CAWSSSDTQYF.

This clone was recorded only once. The chain carries TRBV29-1 and TRBJ2-5; 9 nucleotides line up with TRBD1. The germline V gene has CDR1 SQVTM and CDR2 ANQGSEA. J was trimmed by 4 bases and V by 3 bases; bases with no gene match: 3. The CDR3 has 13 amino acids. Written as DNA, the CDR3 is TGCAGCGTTGACGCGGGACAGGGAGAGACCCAGTACTTC. It encodes CSVDAGQGETQYF.

The rearrangement joins TRBV14 to TRBJ1-2; no reliable D call. V was trimmed by 1 base and J by 14 bases, leaving 11 bases between them. From germline, CDR1 is SGHDN and CDR2 FVKESK. CDR3 length equals 11 residues. The CDR3 region is CASSQGRATTF. The CDR3 bases are TGTGCCAGCAGCCAAGGGAGGGCCACGACCTTC.

The rearrangement uses TRBV7-3 and TRBJ2-5, with D perhaps assigned TRBD1 or TRBD2 (6 bases each). Looked up from germline, CDR1 is SGHTA and CDR2 is FQGTGA. V was pared by 3 bases and J by 5 bases, with 10 bases between. This CDR3 has 13 amino acids. The CDR3 reads CASSFRRGETQYF. As DNA, the CDR3 is TGTGCCAGCAGCTTCCGGAGGGGGGAGACCCAGTACTTC. Using reference TRBV7-3 and TRBJ2-5 for the parts outside the CDR3, the full variable domain is GAGVSQTPSNKVTEKGKYVELRCDPISGHTALYWYRQSLGQGPEFLIYFQGTGAADDSGLPNDRFFAVRPEGSVSTLKIQRTERGDSAVYLCASSFRRGETQYFGPGTRLLVL.

This clone was seen once. The chain is built from TRBV6-5 and TRBJ2-7; the D call may be TRBD1 or TRBD2 (5 bases each). The CDR3 sequence is 14 residues long. Trimming removed 5 bases from V and 7 bases from J, with 18 bases in between. CDR1 and CDR2 (germline): MNHEY, SVGAGI. The CDR3 sequence is CASSRRDGLREQYF. CDR3 nucleotides: TGTGCCAGCAGTCGCCGGGACGGTTTACGAGAGCAGTACTTC.

V gene TRBV7-9 combines with J gene TRBJ2-1, with 8 bases that match TRBD2. V lost 2 bases and J lost 4; bases outside the gene matches: 13. The CDR3 has 18 residues. Germline V gene sequence: CDR1 SEHNR, CDR2 FQNEAQ (reference sequence). DNA for the CDR3: TGTGCCAGCAGCTTATTTCGTGGGGCGGGAGGAACTTACAATGAGCAGTTCTTC. Amino acid sequence: CASSLFRGAGGTYNEQFF.

The V gene is TRBV6-5, the J gene TRBJ1-2, with no clear D. V dropped 0 bases and J dropped 4 bases, with 12 bases sitting between them. CDR3 length equals 15 residues. Per the germline V gene, CDR1 is MNHEY and CDR2 is SVGAGI. The CDR3 is CASSYSGGITYGYTF. The CDR3 bases are TGTGCCAGCAGTTACTCGGGCGGGATTACCTATGGCTACACCTTC.

V gene TRBV19 combines with J gene TRBJ2-3; D is ambiguous. The CDR3 runs to 14 residues. Germline V gene lookup returns CDR1 LNHDA and CDR2 SQIVND (reference sequence). Deletions cut 3 bases from V and 0 bases from J, with 7 bases between. Here the CDR3 DNA reads TGTGCCAGTAGTATTCAGTCTAGCACAGATACGCAGTATTTT. It yields the protein CASSIQSSTDTQYF.

The chain carries TRBV5-4 and TRBJ1-4, with D possibly being TRBD1 (5 bases). Germline V gene lookup returns CDR1 SGHNT and CDR2 YYREEE (reference sequence). The CDR3 extends over 15 amino acids. V was pared by 4 bases and J by 4 bases, with 14 bases between. CDR3 coding DNA: TGTGCCAGCAGCCCCGGGGGTCTGATTAATGAAAAACTGTTTTTT. Translated, it gives CASSPGGLINEKLFF.

This sequence joins TRBV5-5 and TRBJ1-1; D gene uncertain. V lost 5 bases and J lost 5, with 10 bases in between. The CDR3 is 12 residues long. Germline V CDR1 and CDR2: SGHKS, YYEKEE (reference sequence). CDR3 sequence (DNA): TGTGCCAGCAGTCCCGACACAACTGAAGCTTTCTTT. This translates into CASSPDTTEAFF.

The chain couples TRBV12-5 to TRBJ1-2; 11 bases are a match to TRBD1. Losses at the gene ends were 1 base for V and 7 bases for J; bases not matched to a gene: 5. The CDR3 length is 15 residues. Germline V gene sequence: CDR1 LGHNT, CDR2 FRNRAP. CDR3 DNA sequence: TGTGCTAGTGGTTTGGCCGGACAGGGGGCGGGTGGCTACACCTTC. It specifies CASGLAGQGAGGYTF.